Below are 11 T cell receptor beta chains sequenced from a single sample in a study of CD8 T cells in Susac syndrome. An amount of RNA that ranged from roughly 0.5 to 1 ug was reverse transcribed with random hexamers. TCRdb redid the calling of the immunoSEQ multiplex PCR reads with MiXCR, one entry per CDR3 protein. The data show more than 70,000 distinct CDR3 sequences, with 80% to 95% seen just once and over 0.25% held by the top ten. Input material: CD8+ T cells from PBMCs. All receptors derive from a human donor in good health.

The rearrangement joins TRBV19 to TRBJ1-1; 7 nucleotides line up with TRBD1. The junction had 11 bases not matched to a gene; V was cut back by 7 bases and J by 6 bases. CDR3 length: 14 residues. Germline-derived CDR1 and CDR2 are LNHDA and SQIVND (reference sequence). CDR3 residues: CASTPRGGVPEAFF. In nucleotides, the CDR3 is TGTGCCAGTACGCCCAGGGGGGGGGTGCCTGAAGCTTTCTTT. The complete variable domain, with remaining parts taken from reference TRBV19 and TRBJ1-1, reads DGGITQSPKYLFRKEGQNVTLSCEQNLNHDAMYWYRQDPGQGLRLIYYSQIVNDFQKGDIAEGYSVSREKKESFPLTVTSAQKNPTAFYLCASTPRGGVPEAFFGQGTRLTVV.

The V and J genes are TRBV19 and TRBJ2-2; TRBD1 matches 8 bases. Germline CDR1 reads LNHDA; CDR2 reads SQIVND (reference sequence). This CDR3 region has 14 residues. Losses at the gene ends were 6 bases for V and 3 bases for J; bases not matched to a gene: 3. The CDR3 DNA reads TGTGCCAGTAGGGACAGGGACCACACCGGGGAGCTGTTTTTT. Its protein is CASRDRDHTGELFF.

This clonotype appeared a single time. The rearrangement uses TRBV6-5 and TRBJ2-3, with D possibly TRBD1 on 6 matching bases. The CDR3 loop spans 15 amino acids. V dropped 6 bases and J dropped 0 bases, with 13 bases sitting between them. Germline CDR1 and CDR2: MNHEY and SVGAGI. Here the CDR3 DNA reads TGTGCCAGCAGGACCGGGACATATAGCACAGATACGCAGTATTTT. It specifies CASRTGTYSTDTQYF.

This chain joins TRBV29-1 and TRBJ1-1, with TRBD1 identical over 8 bases. V gave up 5 bases and J gave up 7 bases; unmatched junction bases: 12. The germline V gene has CDR1 SQVTM and CDR2 ANQGSEA. The CDR3 has 14 amino acids. CDR3: CSVRGATGEGEAFF. CDR3 coding DNA: TGCAGCGTTCGGGGGGCGACAGGGGAGGGTGAAGCTTTCTTT.

V is TRBV7-6 and J is TRBJ1-4; a weak D match, TRBD1 (5 bases). This CDR3 has 14 amino acids. V dropped 1 base and J dropped 7 bases, with 10 bases sitting between them. From germline, CDR1 is SGHVS and CDR2 FNYEAQ. DNA for the CDR3: TGTGCCAGCAGCTTAGGCCAGGGTGGTGAAAAACTGTTTTTT. This codes for CASSLGQGGEKLFF.

V gene TRBV10-2 combines with J gene TRBJ2-5; TRBD1 matches 7 bases. CDR1 is WSHSY, CDR2 SAAADI, per germline. This CDR3 has 13 residues. V dropped 7 bases and J dropped 5; count of bases not matched to a gene: 7. The chain's CDR3 is CASITDRDETQYF. DNA of the CDR3: TGCGCCAGCATTACAGACAGGGACGAGACCCAGTACTTC.

This clonotype was recorded once. The chain links TRBV29-1 to TRBJ1-2; a possible D gene is TRBD1 (6 bases). Germline-derived CDR1 and CDR2 are SQVTM and ANQGSEA. Trimming removed 7 bases at V and 5 bases at J, with 20 bases between. This CDR3 region has 14 residues. CDR3 coding DNA: TGCAGCGCCCTCCCCGGGGGCACATTATATGGCTACACCTTC. Encoded protein: CSALPGGTLYGYTF.

V and J are TRBV4-1 and TRBJ2-3, with TRBD2 identical over 9 bases. Germline V gene lookup returns CDR1 MGHRA and CDR2 YSYEKL. The length of the CDR3 is 17 residues. The V and J ends lost 4 bases and 7 bases, in that order; junction bases with no gene match: 15. The CDR3 region has the DNA TGCGCCAGCAGCCCCCTATGGTTTGCGGGGGGGCAAAATACGCAGTATTTT. As protein: CASSPLWFAGGQNTQYF.

This clonotype was found once. This rearrangement joins TRBV29-1 to TRBJ1-2, with TRBD1 identical over 9 bases. V lost 8 bases to trimming and J lost 4 bases; unmatched junction nucleotides: 8. The germline V gene encodes CDR1 SQVTM and CDR2 ANQGSEA. The CDR3 covers 13 residues. The CDR3 region is CSSWTGASYGYTF. CDR3 nucleotide sequence: TGCAGCTCATGGACAGGGGCGTCCTATGGCTACACCTTC. The full variable domain, its missing parts supplied by reference TRBV29-1 and TRBJ1-2, is SAVISQKPSRDICQRGTSLTIQCQVDSQVTMMFWYRQQPGQSLTLIATANQGSEATYESGFVIDKFPISRPNLTFSTLTVSNMSPEDSSIYLCSSWTGASYGYTFGSGTRLTVV.

The chain uses TRBV3-1 and TRBJ2-5; 8 nucleotides match TRBD1. The CDR3 length is 16 residues. Trimming at V came to 1 base and at J to 4 bases, leaving 8 bases not matched to a gene. Germline lookup yields CDR1 LGHDT and CDR2 YNNKEL (reference sequence). The CDR3 protein is CASSQVRTGPGETQYF. The DNA for the CDR3 is TGTGCCAGCAGCCAAGTTAGGACAGGGCCGGGAGAGACCCAGTACTTC.

The rearrangement uses TRBV2 and TRBJ2-7, with TRBD1 as a possible D gene (6 bases). Germline V lookup: CDR1 SNHLY, CDR2 FYNNEI. Between the trimmed V and J ends, which lost 7 bases and 1 base, there was a span of 14 bases. There are 14 residues in the CDR3. The CDR3 region is CASIKGGLSYEQYF. The CDR3 nucleotides are TGTGCCAGCATTAAAGGGGGTCTTTCCTACGAGCAGTACTTC.